The clone carrying this T cell receptor (beta chain) came up many times. Unfractionated PBMC were spiked with known numbers of KT2 clone cells. The cDNA 3' end received a ligated oligonucleotide with a UMI. An equimolar mix of RC1.1 and RC1.2 primed the beta chain across TRBC1 and TRBC2. In TCRdb, the UMI-ligation and nested PCR reads were re-called with MiXCR into one record per CDR3 protein. The sample has approximately 46,000 distinct CDR3 sequences; about 9.9% are singletons. This CDR3 is built from 15 residues. V was cut by 1 base and J by 5 bases, with 14 bases left in between. CDR1 is SEHNR and CDR2 is FQNEAQ in the germline V gene (reference sequence). This sample stems from a study of quantifying T cell responses using KT2 cells. Across the study: Reverse transcription used primers in the TCR alpha and beta constant regions.

The chain has TRBV7-9 and TRBJ1-1; the D gene is possibly TRBD1 (6 bases). The sequence was obtained from a human donor. Sample: PBMCs spiked with cells of the T cell clone KT2. The CDR3 sequence: CASSLGAGQGTEAFF. In DNA, the CDR3 is TGTGCCAGCAGCTTAGGCGCGGGCCAGGGGACTGAAGCTTTCTTT. Full variable domain (remainder filled in from reference TRBV7-9 and TRBJ1-1): DTGVSQNPRHKITKRGQNVTFRCDPISEHNRLYWYRQTLGQGPEFLTYFQNEAQLEKSRLLSDRFSAERPKGSFSTLEIQRTEQGDSAMYLCASSLGAGQGTEAFFGQGTRLTVV.